The 12 T cell receptor beta chains reported below all come from one sample, sequenced in a study of beta chain features in type 1 diabetes. The study reverse transcribed the entire isolated RNA, so it sequenced expressed TCRB transcripts. Clones were read by immunoSEQ multiplex PCR, and TCRdb kept only the in-frame ones, dropping some. The sample carries more than 150,000 clones, approximately 13% recorded once. The specimen was central memory CD4+ T cells from blood. The receptors here all came from a woman younger than 30 in good health.

This clone showed up just a few times. The CDR3 DNA sequence: TGCGCCAGCGAAAAGGCGGGAGGGCCGGGAGATACGCAGTATTTT. Translation: CASEKAGGPGDTQYF. The chain links TRBV5-1 to TRBJ2-3, with 9 bases matching TRBD2. The CDR3 is made up of 15 amino acids. V shed 7 bases and J 5 bases; nucleotides not matched to a gene: 11. The germline V gene has CDR1 SGHRS and CDR2 YFSETQ.

CDR3 sequence (DNA): TGTGCCAGCAGCTCCACCGGGACACCTTCCTACGAGCAGTACTTC. It codes for CASSSTGTPSYEQYF. The rearrangement joins TRBV7-3 to TRBJ2-7; tentative D call: TRBD1 (6 bases). The V gene's germline CDR1 is SGHTA and CDR2 FQGTGA. This CDR3 has 15 residues. V was clipped by 4 bases and J by 1 base, with 14 bases between them.

The J gene is TRBJ2-5, the V gene TRBV28, with D possibly matching TRBD2 (6 bases). V lost 5 bases to trimming and J lost 5 bases, with 12 bases between them. Germline CDR1 is MDHEN and CDR2 is SYDVKM. CDR3 length: 13 amino acids. CDR3 loop: CASSRGEVETQYF. In DNA, the CDR3 is TGTGCCAGCAGTCGAGGGGAGGTGGAGACCCAGTACTTC. Complete variable domain (other parts from reference TRBV28 and TRBJ2-5): DVKVTQSSRYLVKRTGEKVFLECVQDMDHENMFWYRQDPGLGLRLIYFSYDVKMKEKGDIPEGYSVSREKKERFSLILESASTNQTSMYLCASSRGEVETQYFGPGTRLLVL.

This clone turned up a few times. The chain has TRBV7-8 and TRBJ2-5; unclear D gene. Trimming took off 1 base at V and 3 bases at J, with 6 bases between the two ends. Germline lookup yields CDR1 SGHVS and CDR2 FQNEAQ. The CDR3 extends over 13 amino acids. DNA for the CDR3: TGTGCCAGCAGCTTAGGTACTAAAGAGACCCAGTACTTC. Protein sequence: CASSLGTKETQYF.

This clone came up a few times. The rearrangement joins TRBV6-5 to TRBJ1-5; D not certain. V lost 1 base and J 6 bases, leaving 13 bases between the germline ends. Germline CDR1 MNHEY, CDR2 SVGAGI. CDR3 length: 15 residues. CDR3 sequence: CASSYYREEAQPQHF. Here the CDR3 DNA reads TGTGCCAGCAGTTACTATAGGGAGGAAGCTCAGCCCCAGCATTTT.

The sample holds a few counts of this clone. This chain uses TRBV7-9 with TRBJ2-6, with D perhaps matching TRBD1 (5 bases). Germline-derived CDR1 and CDR2 are SEHNR and FQNEAQ (reference sequence). The CDR3 has 18 amino acids. Trimming stripped 8 bases from V and 1 base from J, with 21 bases between. The CDR3 DNA is TGTGCCAGCTCCTTTACGGACCTGGGGCTATCTGGGGCCAACGTCCTGACTTTC. Translated, it gives CASSFTDLGLSGANVLTF.

The chain is built from TRBV18 and TRBJ1-2, with D perhaps matching TRBD1 (5 bases). The germline gives CDR1 KGHSH, CDR2 LQKENI. V shed 8 bases and J shed 6 bases, with 13 bases lying between them. CDR3 length equals 12 residues. CDR3 nucleotides: TGTGCCAGCAAGTATGGGGCGGATGGCTACACCTTC. It specifies CASKYGADGYTF. The variable domain in full, completed from reference TRBV18 and TRBJ1-2, reads NAGVMQNPRHLVRRRGQEARLRCSPMKGHSHVYWYRQLPEEGLKFMVYLQKENIIDESGMPKERFSAEFPKEGPSILRIQQVVRGDSAAYFCASKYGADGYTFGSGTRLTVV.

This clone was seen more than once but under ten times. The V gene is TRBV5-1, the J gene TRBJ2-2, with 9 bases matching TRBD1. V shed 3 bases and J 1 base; nucleotides not matched to a gene: 10. Germline V CDR1 and CDR2: SGHRS, YFSETQ. The CDR3 loop spans 18 amino acids. The CDR3 nucleotides are TGCGCCAGCAGCTCGAACATCCCGGGACAGGGGAACACCGGGGAGCTGTTTTTT. It encodes CASSSNIPGQGNTGELFF.

V is TRBV2 and J is TRBJ2-2, with a tentative D call TRBD2 (6 bases). V was clipped by 7 bases and J by 4 bases, with 16 bases between them. The CDR3 length is 15 residues. In germline, CDR1 is SNHLY, CDR2 FYNNEI. The CDR3 reads CASKVAAGRTGELFF. The CDR3 DNA follows: TGTGCCAGCAAGGTTGCAGCGGGCCGCACCGGGGAGCTGTTTTTT.

This chain uses TRBV5-1 with TRBJ2-3; TRBD1 agrees at 12 bases. V gave up 4 bases and J gave up 4 bases; unmatched junction bases: 4. The CDR3 length is 15 residues. Germline V gives CDR1 SGHRS, CDR2 YFSETQ. CDR3 nucleotide sequence: TGCGCCAGCAGCACGGGACAGGGGGCATCAGATACGCAGTATTTT. It codes for CASSTGQGASDTQYF.

This chain uses TRBV28 with TRBJ2-5; 9 bases align to TRBD1. The V segment lost 6 bases and the J segment 4 bases; nucleotides outside the gene matches: 3. This CDR3 spans 13 amino acids. Germline V CDR1 and CDR2: MDHEN, SYDVKM. The CDR3 DNA follows: TGTGCCAGCAGCCACAGGGGGCTAGAGACCCAGTACTTC. Translation: CASSHRGLETQYF.

This clone turned up a few times. The chain couples TRBV5-1 to TRBJ2-5; 9 bases align to TRBD1. CDR1 and CDR2 (germline): SGHRS, YFSETQ. This CDR3 comprises 15 residues. V shed 0 bases and J 6 bases; nucleotides not matched to a gene: 6. The CDR3 nucleotides read TGCGCCAGCAGCTTGGCCTCGGGACAGGGAAAGACCCAGTACTTC. Translation gives CASSLASGQGKTQYF.